This T cell receptor (beta chain) was obtained from a study of beta chain features in type 1 diabetes. Study-wide points: When VDJ junctions were examined, type 1 diabetes patients showed fewer insertions and more deletions. Amplification by PCR could prefer shorter templates, with the same effect in patients and controls.

The authors reverse transcribed all of the isolated RNA, so sequencing captured expressed TCRB transcripts. Profiled with immunoSEQ multiplex PCR; TCRdb holds only in-frame clones, not every one. The sample has some 220,000 clones, roughly a tenth seen once. Concerning this clone: Its antigen is as yet unknown.

CDR3 length equals 18 residues. CDR1 is SGHTA, CDR2 FQGNSA, per germline. V trimming: 8 bases; J trimming: 4 bases; junction bases outside the gene matches: 11. Heparinised blood was drawn once per donor, averaging roughly 110 mL. Sample: central memory CD4+ T cells from blood. This receptor was obtained from a man younger than 35 in good health. This chain uses TRBV7-2 with TRBJ2-1; 16 nucleotides match TRBD2. The CDR3 bases are TGTGCCAGCTCAACGGGGACTAGCGGGAGGGCGATATACAATGAGCAGTTCTTC. Translation gives CASSTGTSGRAIYNEQFF.